This T cell receptor (beta chain) was sequenced in a study of T cell changes during pregnancy in multiple sclerosis. The V end lost 4 bases, the J end lost 1 base, and 15 bases lay between the germline ends. The V gene's germline CDR1 is MNHEY and CDR2 SVGAGI. The CDR3 spans 16 residues. Profiled with immunoSEQ multiplex PCR; TCRdb holds only in-frame clones, not every one. Of some 43,000 clones in the sample, 90% were seen once. This receptor was identified in a female donor in good health, enrolled as a control in a pregnancy study. The sequenced sample was peripheral blood, obtained in the first trimester of pregnancy. V is TRBV6-5 and J is TRBJ2-3; weak D call: TRBD2 (6 bases). CDR3 DNA sequence: TGTGCCAGCAGTTCGACCGCGGGGTCTCGCACAGATACGCAGTATTTT. It translates to CASSSTAGSRTDTQYF.